The rows below give T cell receptor beta chains drawn from one sample of a study of T cell repertoires in cytomegalovirus infection. In TCRdb, the reads were re-called with MiXCR into one record per CDR3 protein. The profile covers more than 150,000 distinct CDR3 sequences, with about 20% appearing a single time and around 2.7% taken by the ten largest. Input material: PBMCs. Receptors originate from a human donor in good health (CMV status not recorded). Some clones in this sample may be carry-over from other donors' samples. The CDR3 runs from the conserved cysteine through the conserved F or W. The D gene is left open where the match is weak. Clone size is given for some rows only: seen once, a few or many times, or a class if the clone is expanded.

many,TRBD1,TRBV12-3/TRBV12-4,TRBJ1-1,TGTGCCAGCAGGAAAACAGGGGGTAACACTGAAGCTTTCTTT,CASRKTGGNTEAFF
-,TRBD1,TRBV5-4,TRBJ2-7,TGTGCCAGCAGCCCGGGGACAGGCCAACGGTCCGAGCAGTACTTC,CASSPGTGQRSEQYF
-,-,TRBV9,TRBJ2-7,TGTGCCAGCAGCGTAGCACCGGGAAGCTCCTACGAGCAGTACTTC,CASSVAPGSSYEQYF
few,-,TRBV19,TRBJ2-2,TGTGCCAGTAGTATATCGGTAAACACCGGGGAGCTGTTTTTT,CASSISVNTGELFF
-,TRBD1,TRBV28,TRBJ1-2,TGTGCCAGCAGAACAGGGGACTATGGCTACACCTTC,CASRTGDYGYTF
-,TRBD2,TRBV27,TRBJ2-5,TGTGCCAGCAGTGGATGGACTAGCGGCCAAGAGACCCAGTACTTC,CASSGWTSGQETQYF
few,-,TRBV19,TRBJ1-4,TGTGCCAGTAGTAAGGACGGGGCAACTAATGAAAAACTGTTTTTT,CASSKDGATNEKLFF
-,TRBD1,TRBV2,TRBJ2-3,TGTGCCAGCAGCCGGGACAGGGGGACCCCAGATACGCAGTATTTT,CASSRDRGTPDTQYF
-,TRBD1,TRBV20-1,TRBJ1-1,TGCAGTGCTAGAGATACAGGGGCTAGAGCTTTCTTT,CSARDTGARAFF
-,-,TRBV19,TRBJ1-5,TGTGCCAGTAGTATGAAGGACCAGACCGCCTGGGGCAATCAGCCCCAGCATTTT,CASSMKDQTAWGNQPQHF
once,-,TRBV20-1,TRBJ2-5,TGCAGTGCTCTTCCCGCGCAGGGGGAGACCCAGTACTTC,CSALPAQGETQYF
many,TRBD1,TRBV12-3/TRBV12-4,TRBJ1-5,TGTGCCAGCGGCTCGACAGGGGAGGAACCTCAGCCCCAGCATTTT,CASGSTGEEPQPQHF
-,-,TRBV7-4,TRBJ2-1,TGTGCCAGCAGCTCCCGACGGGTAAGCTCCTACAATGAGCAGTTCTTC,CASSSRRVSSYNEQFF
many,-,TRBV7-2,TRBJ2-1,TGTGCCAGCAGCTTCTTGGGTGTGTATGAGCAGTTCTTC,CASSFLGVYEQFF
few,-,TRBV7-9,TRBJ2-1,TGTGCCAGCAGCCTCCGGGGCACCGTGGCCGTAGGTGAGCAGTTCTTC,CASSLRGTVAVGEQFF
many,-,TRBV28,TRBJ2-7,TGTGCCAGCAGTTTCCCGCTCTACGAGCAGTACTTC,CASSFPLYEQYF
-,-,TRBV7-9,TRBJ2-2,TGTGCCAGCAGGGGTAGCGGCGGGGTGCTGTTTTTT,CASRGSGGVLFF
-,TRBD1,TRBV5-5,TRBJ1-1,TGTGCCAGCAGCTTGACGTTGGACAGGGGGCCTGAAGCTTTCTTT,CASSLTLDRGPEAFF